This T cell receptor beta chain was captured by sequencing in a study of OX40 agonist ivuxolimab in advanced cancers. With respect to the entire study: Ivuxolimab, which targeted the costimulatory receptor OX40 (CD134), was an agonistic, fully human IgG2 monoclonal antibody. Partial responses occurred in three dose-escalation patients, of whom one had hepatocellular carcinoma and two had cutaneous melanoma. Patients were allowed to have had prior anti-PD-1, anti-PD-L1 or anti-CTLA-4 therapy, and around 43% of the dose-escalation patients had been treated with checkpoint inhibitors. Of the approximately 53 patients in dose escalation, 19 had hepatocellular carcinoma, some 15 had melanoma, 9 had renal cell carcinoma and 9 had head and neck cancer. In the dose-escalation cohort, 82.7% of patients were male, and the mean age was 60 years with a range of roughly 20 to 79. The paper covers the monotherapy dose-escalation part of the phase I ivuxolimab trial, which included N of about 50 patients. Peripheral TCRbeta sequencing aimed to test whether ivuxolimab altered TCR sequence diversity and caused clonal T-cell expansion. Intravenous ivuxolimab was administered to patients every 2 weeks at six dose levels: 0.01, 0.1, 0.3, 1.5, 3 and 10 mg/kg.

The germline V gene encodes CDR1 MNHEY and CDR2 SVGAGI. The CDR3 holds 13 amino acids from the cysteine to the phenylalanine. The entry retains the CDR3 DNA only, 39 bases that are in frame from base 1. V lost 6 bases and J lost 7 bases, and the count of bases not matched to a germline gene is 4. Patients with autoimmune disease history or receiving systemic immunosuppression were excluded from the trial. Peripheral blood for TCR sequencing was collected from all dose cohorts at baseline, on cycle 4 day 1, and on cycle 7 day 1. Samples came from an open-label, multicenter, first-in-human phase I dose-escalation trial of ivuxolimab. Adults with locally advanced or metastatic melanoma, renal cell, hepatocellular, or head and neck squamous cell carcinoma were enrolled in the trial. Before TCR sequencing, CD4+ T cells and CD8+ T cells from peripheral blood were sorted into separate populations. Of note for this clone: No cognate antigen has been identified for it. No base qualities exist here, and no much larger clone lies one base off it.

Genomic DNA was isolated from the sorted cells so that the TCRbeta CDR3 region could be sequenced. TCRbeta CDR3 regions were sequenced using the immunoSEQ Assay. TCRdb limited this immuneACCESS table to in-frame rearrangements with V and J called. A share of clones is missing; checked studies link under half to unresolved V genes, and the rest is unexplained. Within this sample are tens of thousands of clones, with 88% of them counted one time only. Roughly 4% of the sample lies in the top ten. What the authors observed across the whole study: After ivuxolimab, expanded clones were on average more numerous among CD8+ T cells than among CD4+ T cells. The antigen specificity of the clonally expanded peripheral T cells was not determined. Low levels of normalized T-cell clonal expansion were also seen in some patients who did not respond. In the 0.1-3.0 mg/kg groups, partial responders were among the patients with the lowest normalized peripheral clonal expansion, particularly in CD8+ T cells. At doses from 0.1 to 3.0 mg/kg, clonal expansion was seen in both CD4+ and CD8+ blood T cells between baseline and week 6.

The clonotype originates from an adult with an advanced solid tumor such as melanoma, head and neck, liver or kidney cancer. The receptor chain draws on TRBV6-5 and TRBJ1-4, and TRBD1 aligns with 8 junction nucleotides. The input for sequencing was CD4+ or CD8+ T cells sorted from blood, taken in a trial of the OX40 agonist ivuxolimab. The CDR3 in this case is CASSRGLGEKLFF. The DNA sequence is TGTGCCAGCAGCAGGGGGCTAGGTGAAAAACTGTTTTTT.